This T cell receptor beta chain was captured in a study of blood T cell repertoires in COVID-19. For the study at large: Some COVID-19 samples were acute and others convalescent; all came from the United States, Italy and Spain. From T cells, B-cell-depleted T cells, or PBMCs came the material, which was cDNA or gDNA.

V lost 1 base and J lost 8, with 11 bases in between. Germline V gene lookup returns CDR1 SQVTM and CDR2 ANQGSEA. The CDR3 totals 12 residues. In the original workflow: Estimates of nucleated cell counts were drawn from the amplification of reference gene primers. Measured with immunoSEQ multiplex PCR; TCRdb has only the in-frame clones, and not every one. The D gene and trimming were derived from the DNA, and the V and J assignments and clone size from that table. Of more than 150,000 clones in the sample, approximately 90% were seen once. The source is a man aged 45 to 65 with acute or convalescent COVID-19. The rearrangement uses TRBV29-1 and TRBJ1-2; no clear D gene. Sequencing was performed on peripheral blood. In DNA, the CDR3 is TGCAGCGTTGAAGCCAGAGGGCGAGGCTACACCTTC. This translates into CSVEARGRGYTF.